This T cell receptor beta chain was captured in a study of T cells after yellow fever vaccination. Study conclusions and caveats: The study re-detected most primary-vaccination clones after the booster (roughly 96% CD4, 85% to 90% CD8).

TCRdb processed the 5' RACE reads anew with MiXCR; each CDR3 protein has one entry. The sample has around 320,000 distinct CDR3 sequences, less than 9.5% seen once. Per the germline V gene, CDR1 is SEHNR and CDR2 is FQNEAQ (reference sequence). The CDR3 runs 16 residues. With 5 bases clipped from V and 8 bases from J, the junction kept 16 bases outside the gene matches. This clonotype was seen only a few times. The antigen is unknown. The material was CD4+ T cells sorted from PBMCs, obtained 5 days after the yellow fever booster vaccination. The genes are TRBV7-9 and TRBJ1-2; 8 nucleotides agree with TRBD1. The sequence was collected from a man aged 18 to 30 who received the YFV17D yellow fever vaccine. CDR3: CASSPGGQAASRGYTF. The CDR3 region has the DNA TGTGCCAGCAGCCCAGGGGGACAGGCGGCTAGTAGGGGCTACACCTTC.